Below are 30 T cell receptor beta chains sequenced from a single sample in a study of blood T cell repertoires in COVID-19. The method was immunoSEQ multiplex PCR; TCRdb's version includes in-frame clones alone and lacks a portion of them. The sample has 55,000 to 65,000 clones, approximately 78% seen once. The sample consisted of peripheral blood. These receptors came from a man between 60 and 75 years old with COVID-19, enrolled during active disease.

This clone was observed once. This chain connects TRBV6-1 to TRBJ2-1; TRBD1 matches 7 bases. This CDR3 region has 15 residues. J was trimmed by 4 bases and V by 2 bases; bases with no gene match: 5. In germline, CDR1 is MNHNS, CDR2 SASEGT. Here the CDR3 reads CASSELGQIYNEQFF. Here the CDR3 DNA reads TGTGCCAGCAGTGAATTGGGACAGATTTACAATGAGCAGTTCTTC.

V and J are TRBV4-2 and TRBJ2-7, with TRBD1 identical over 9 bases. The V gene's germline CDR1 is LGHNA and CDR2 YNFKEQ. The CDR3 is made up of 15 amino acids. V lost 4 bases and J lost 5; bases outside the gene matches: 9. This CDR3 reads CASSREVGQGHEQYF. DNA of the CDR3: TGTGCCAGCAGCCGGGAAGTGGGACAGGGCCACGAGCAGTACTTC.

This rearrangement joins TRBV2 to TRBJ2-7, with 7 bases aligning to TRBD1. Germline assignment: CDR1 SNHLY and CDR2 FYNNEI. The CDR3 loop spans 14 amino acids. V lost 5 bases and J lost 5; bases outside the gene matches: 9. CDR3 protein: CASSLTGNPHEQYF. The CDR3 nucleotides read TGTGCCAGCAGTCTGACAGGGAATCCCCACGAGCAGTACTTC. The full variable domain, completed using reference TRBV2 and TRBJ2-7, is EPEVTQTPSHQVTQMGQEVILRCVPISNHLYFYWYRQILGQKVEFLVSFYNNEISEKSEIFDDQFSVERPDGSNFTLKIRSTKLEDSAMYFCASSLTGNPHEQYFGPGTRLTVT.

This chain connects TRBV7-3 to TRBJ2-3; D is possibly TRBD2 (6 bases). Per the germline V gene, CDR1 is SGHTA and CDR2 is FQGTGA. The CDR3 length is 15 residues. Trimming removed 2 bases at V and 1 base at J, with 10 bases between. In nucleotides, the CDR3 is TGTGCCAGCAGCTTAGGGCGGGGAGGCACAGATACGCAGTATTTT. Protein sequence: CASSLGRGGTDTQYF. Drawing the rest from reference TRBV7-3 and TRBJ2-3, the complete variable domain is GAGVSQTPSNKVTEKGKYVELRCDPISGHTALYWYRQSLGQGPEFLIYFQGTGAADDSGLPNDRFFAVRPEGSVSTLKIQRTERGDSAVYLCASSLGRGGTDTQYFGPGTRLTVL.

The chain employs TRBV7-2 and TRBJ2-2; 8 nucleotides agree with TRBD1. The CDR3 runs to 14 residues. Germline V gene sequence: CDR1 SGHTA, CDR2 FQGNSA. V lost 6 bases to trimming and J lost 4 bases; unmatched junction nucleotides: 4. The CDR3 protein is CASSLDRATGELFF. The CDR3 DNA reads TGTGCCAGCAGTTTGGACAGGGCCACCGGGGAGCTGTTTTTT.

The rearrangement links TRBV19 to TRBJ2-5, with D unresolved. The CDR3 spans 13 residues. The germline CDR1 and CDR2 sequences are LNHDA and SQIVND (reference sequence). The V end lost 1 base, the J end lost 5 bases, and 8 bases lay between the germline ends. As DNA, the CDR3 is TGTGCCAGTAGTATAGGGAGAGGTGAGACCCAGTACTTC. Protein product: CASSIGRGETQYF.

V and J are TRBV14 and TRBJ1-3; D is possibly TRBD1 (5 bases). CDR3 length equals 15 residues. Germline V gene sequence: CDR1 SGHDN, CDR2 FVKESK. Trimming pared 0 bases from V and 4 bases from J, leaving 10 bases between. CDR3 nucleotide sequence: TGTGCCAGCAGCCAAGATATGGGGCGAGGAAACACCATATATTTT. It translates to CASSQDMGRGNTIYF.

The chain recombines TRBV21-1 with TRBJ1-5; the D call TRBD1 from the table was never checked on the DNA. TRBV21-1 is described as a pseudogene. CDR3 length: 17 amino acids. The DNA of the CDR3 is TGTGCCAGCAGCATCCCGGGGACAGGGGCTCGAAATCAGCCCCAGCATTTT. Translation gives CASSIPGTGARNQPQHF.

The chain links TRBV18 to TRBJ1-1; D remains unclear. V was cut by 2 bases and J by 8 bases, with 9 bases left in between. The germline CDR1 and CDR2 sequences are KGHSH and LQKENI. The CDR3 has 12 residues. The CDR3 DNA reads as TGTGCCAGCTCACCAATAGAGGGAGAAGCTTTCTTT. It codes for CASSPIEGEAFF.

The rearrangement joins TRBV5-1 to TRBJ2-2; TRBD2 matches at 10 bases. V lost 7 bases and J lost 5; bases outside the gene matches: 8. The CDR3 covers 15 residues. Per the germline V gene, CDR1 is SGHRS and CDR2 is YFSETQ. In DNA form, the CDR3 reads TGCGCCAGCGGGTGGCTAGCGGGAGATACCGGGGAGCTGTTTTTT. Residues: CASGWLAGDTGELFF.

The chain joins TRBV7-8 to TRBJ1-6, with D possibly being TRBD1 (5 bases). CDR1 SGHVS and CDR2 FQNEAQ come from the germline V gene. There are 15 residues in the CDR3. Trimming removed 4 bases from V and 7 bases from J, with 14 bases in between. The CDR3 region has the DNA TGTGCCAGCAGCTCGCCCGGGACTACAAATTCACCCCTCCACTTT. Amino acids: CASSSPGTTNSPLHF.

The rearrangement links TRBV5-5 to TRBJ1-2; tentative D call: TRBD1 (5 bases). V was trimmed by 0 bases and J by 6 bases, leaving 12 bases between them. Germline V gene lookup returns CDR1 SGHKS and CDR2 YYEKEE (reference sequence). This CDR3 is built from 14 residues. DNA for the CDR3: TGTGCCAGCAGCTTGGTAGGTCCAGGGAATGGCTACACCTTC. It is translated as CASSLVGPGNGYTF.

This clone was seen a handful of times. The chain employs TRBV6-5 and TRBJ1-2; possible D gene TRBD1, 6 bases. In germline, CDR1 is MNHEY, CDR2 SVGAGI. The ends were cut back, 8 bases at V and 6 bases at J, with 13 bases in the middle. The CDR3 covers 12 residues. The CDR3 bases are TGTGCCAGCGAGCCTTACAGGGATGGCTACACCTTC. Translating gives CASEPYRDGYTF.

The gene calls are TRBV18 and TRBJ2-7; tentatively, D is TRBD2 (6 bases). The CDR3 runs to 13 residues. Per the germline V gene, CDR1 is KGHSH and CDR2 is LQKENI. V was shortened by 3 bases and J by 5 bases, with 11 bases between the two germline ends. In DNA form, the CDR3 reads TGTGCCAGCTCACCCGGGAGTCGGGACGAGCAGTACTTC. This gives the protein CASSPGSRDEQYF.

The sample holds one count of this clone. Within the sample, other DNA sequences also encode this same CDR3. The V and J genes are TRBV7-3 and TRBJ2-3; TRBD2 aligns across 10 bases. The ends lost 5 bases at V and 0 bases at J; junction bases unmatched: 2. The CDR3 sequence is 15 residues long. From germline, CDR1 is SGHTA and CDR2 FQGTGA. The DNA for the CDR3 is TGTGCCAGCAGCCGAGCGGGAGGGAGCACAGATACGCAGTATTTT. It encodes CASSRAGGSTDTQYF.

V and J are TRBV5-1 and TRBJ2-2; 8 positions agree with TRBD2. With V trimmed by 4 bases and J by 1 base, 3 bases remained unmatched. Germline V gives CDR1 SGHRS, CDR2 YFSETQ. The CDR3 has 15 amino acids. CDR3 amino acids: CASSPGRENTGELFF. The CDR3 bases are TGCGCCAGCAGCCCCGGGAGGGAGAACACCGGGGAGCTGTTTTTT.

The chain uses TRBV7-6 and TRBJ2-7; 9 bases are a match to TRBD1. The CDR3 covers 14 residues. Trimming took 4 bases from V and 3 from J; bases not matched to a gene: 4. Per germline, CDR1 SGHVS and CDR2 FNYEAQ. CDR3 sequence (DNA): TGTGCCAGCAGCTCCCAGACAGGGGGCTACGAGCAGTACTTC. Amino acids: CASSSQTGGYEQYF.

This chain joins TRBV5-1 and TRBJ1-4; D is perhaps TRBD1 (5 bases). Germline loops: CDR1 SGHRS, CDR2 YFSETQ. CDR3 length: 17 residues. The V gene lost 1 base and the J gene lost 2 bases, with 15 bases spanning the gap. This CDR3 reads CASSLSIGQGTNEKLFF. DNA of the CDR3: TGCGCCAGCAGCTTGTCAATCGGGCAGGGCACTAATGAAAAACTGTTTTTT.

Note on this clone: The same CDR3 also results from other DNA sequences found in this sample. The gene calls are TRBV5-5 and TRBJ2-7; 7 bases align to TRBD1. This CDR3 is built from 12 residues. Germline V CDR1 and CDR2: SGHKS, YYEKEE (reference sequence). The V segment lost 2 bases and the J segment 7 bases; nucleotides outside the gene matches: 3. CDR3 residues: CASSFTGEEQYF. CDR3 bases: TGTGCCAGCAGCTTCACAGGGGAAGAGCAGTACTTC. Full variable domain (rest looked up from reference TRBV5-5 and TRBJ2-7): DAGVTQSPTHLIKTRGQQVTLRCSPISGHKSVSWYQQVLGQGPQFIFQYYEKEERGRGNFPDRFSARQFPNYSSELNVNALLLGDSALYLCASSFTGEEQYFGPGTRLTVT.

The chain combines TRBV7-2 with TRBJ2-7, with 7 bases that match TRBD2. CDR1 and CDR2 from the germline V gene are SGHTA and FQGNSA. The CDR3 length is 13 residues. V dropped 2 bases and J dropped 4; count of bases not matched to a gene: 2. CDR3 amino acids: CASSLISGYEQYF. The CDR3 bases are TGTGCCAGCAGCTTAATTAGCGGGTACGAGCAGTACTTC.

The chain has TRBV14 and TRBJ2-7, with a possible D match to TRBD1 (6 bases). V was pared by 1 base and J by 3 bases, with 16 bases between. Germline V gene data show CDR1 as SGHDN and CDR2 as FVKESK. This CDR3 comprises 16 residues. Written as DNA, the CDR3 is TGTGCCAGCAGCCAAGTGACCCCCCGGGACAACTACGAGCAGTACTTC. Translation: CASSQVTPRDNYEQYF.

V gene TRBV5-1 combines with J gene TRBJ2-3; 9 bases map to TRBD2. The CDR3 is made up of 16 amino acids. Germline V gene data show CDR1 as SGHRS and CDR2 as YFSETQ. Trimming cost V 0 bases and J 1 base; bases outside gene matches: 3. The CDR3 protein is CASSLGSSGGTDTQYF. The CDR3, as DNA: TGCGCCAGCAGCTTGGGTTCTAGCGGGGGCACAGATACGCAGTATTTT.

The chain joins TRBV19 to TRBJ1-1; maybe TRBD1 (5 bases). The V and J ends lost 1 base and 0 bases respectively, with 9 bases between them. CDR1 LNHDA and CDR2 SQIVND come from the germline V gene (reference sequence). This CDR3 has 15 residues. DNA of the CDR3: TGTGCCAGTAGTATAGCTCAGGGAATGAACACTGAAGCTTTCTTT. This codes for CASSIAQGMNTEAFF.

In its sample, this clone was seen a few times. The V call is TRBV18, the J call TRBJ2-5; TRBD2 matches 13 bases. CDR3 size: 16 residues. V dropped 3 bases and J dropped 5; count of bases not matched to a gene: 6. Germline V gene lookup returns CDR1 KGHSH and CDR2 LQKENI. The CDR3 here is CASSPGTSGIRETQYF. The CDR3 DNA is TGTGCCAGCTCACCGGGGACTAGCGGGATCCGCGAGACCCAGTACTTC.

A single count supports this clone. V usage is TRBV7-2 and J usage is TRBJ2-7; D gene unclear. The CDR3 is 14 residues long. In germline, CDR1 is SGHTA, CDR2 FQGNSA. V lost 1 base, J lost 3 bases, and 10 bases lay in between. This chain's CDR3 is CASSLEVTDYEQYF. Written as DNA, the CDR3 is TGTGCCAGCAGCTTAGAGGTAACAGACTACGAGCAGTACTTC.

The chain employs TRBV7-6 and TRBJ1-4; 9 bases agree with TRBD1. Looked up from germline, CDR1 is SGHVS and CDR2 is FNYEAQ. This CDR3 has 15 residues. Losses at the gene ends were 2 bases for V and 7 bases for J; bases not matched to a gene: 5. The CDR3 loop is CASSLTGGSVEKLFF. CDR3 DNA sequence: TGTGCCAGCAGCTTAACAGGGGGCTCTGTTGAAAAACTGTTTTTT.

This clone showed up just a few times. The rearrangement uses TRBV5-1 and TRBJ1-6; TRBD1 aligns across 10 bases. The CDR3 runs 16 residues. The V and J ends lost 1 base and 6 bases, in that order; junction bases with no gene match: 4. Germline V gene data show CDR1 as SGHRS and CDR2 as YFSETQ. CDR3 sequence: CASSLIWDRGNSPLHF. The CDR3 nucleotides read TGCGCCAGCAGCTTGATATGGGACAGGGGTAATTCACCCCTCCACTTT. The full variable domain, its missing parts supplied by reference TRBV5-1 and TRBJ1-6, is KAGVTQTPRYLIKTRGQQVTLSCSPISGHRSVSWYQQTPGQGLQFLFEYFSETQRNKGNFPGRFSGRQFSNSRSEMNVSTLELGDSALYLCASSLIWDRGNSPLHFGNGTRLTVT.

The V and J genes are TRBV14 and TRBJ1-3; no reliable D call. The CDR3 contains 11 residues. Trimming shortened V by 3 bases and J by 10 bases, and 7 bases separated the two germline ends. Germline lookup yields CDR1 SGHDN and CDR2 FVKESK. CDR3 residues: CASSQSATIYF. CDR3 bases: TGTGCCAGCAGCCAGTCTGCGACCATATATTTT.

The rearrangement uses TRBV5-1 and TRBJ2-1; tentatively, D is TRBD1 (6 bases). CDR1 SGHRS and CDR2 YFSETQ come from the germline V gene. The CDR3 covers 13 residues. The V end lost 4 bases, the J end lost 10 bases, and 15 bases lay between the germline ends. The CDR3 DNA reads as TGCGCCAGCAGCAGGGCCTTAGACAGGGAGCAGTTCTTC. This codes for CASSRALDREQFF. The full variable domain, its missing parts supplied by reference TRBV5-1 and TRBJ2-1, is KAGVTQTPRYLIKTRGQQVTLSCSPISGHRSVSWYQQTPGQGLQFLFEYFSETQRNKGNFPGRFSGRQFSNSRSEMNVSTLELGDSALYLCASSRALDREQFFGPGTRLTVL.

The chain couples TRBV6-2 or TRBV6-3 to TRBJ2-7; 7 bases are a match to TRBD1. This CDR3 spans 13 amino acids. Looked up from germline, CDR1 is MNHEY and CDR2 is SVGEGT. The J segment lost 5 bases and the V segment lost 2 bases, leaving 3 bases of the junction unmatched. The DNA of the CDR3 is TGTGCCAGCAGTTACGGACAGGCCAACGAGCAGTACTTC. Amino acids: CASSYGQANEQYF.